The source of this T cell receptor (beta chain) is a study of chemoradiotherapy in HPV16-positive cancers. Study-level results: Functional assays defining HPV-specific T cells used only a couple of HPV16-positive patients.

About this clone itself: Antigen: not known.

V lost 2 bases and J 7 bases, leaving 14 bases between the germline ends. The CDR3 is 15 amino acids. Germline assignment: CDR1 SGHTA and CDR2 FQGTGA. Only in-frame clones appear in the TCRdb table, and some are missing; sequencing was by immunoSEQ multiplex PCR. The table includes thousands of clones, about 78% detected once. The sequence came from a human donor with HPV-associated anogenital cancer. The gene calls are TRBV7-3 and TRBJ1-4; TRBD1 is a possible D gene (6 bases). Collection took place from a patient who underwent chemoradiotherapy. The CDR3 spells CASSLLGGMGEKLFF. Written as DNA, the CDR3 is TGTGCCAGCAGCTTACTGGGGGGCATGGGTGAAAAACTGTTTTTT.